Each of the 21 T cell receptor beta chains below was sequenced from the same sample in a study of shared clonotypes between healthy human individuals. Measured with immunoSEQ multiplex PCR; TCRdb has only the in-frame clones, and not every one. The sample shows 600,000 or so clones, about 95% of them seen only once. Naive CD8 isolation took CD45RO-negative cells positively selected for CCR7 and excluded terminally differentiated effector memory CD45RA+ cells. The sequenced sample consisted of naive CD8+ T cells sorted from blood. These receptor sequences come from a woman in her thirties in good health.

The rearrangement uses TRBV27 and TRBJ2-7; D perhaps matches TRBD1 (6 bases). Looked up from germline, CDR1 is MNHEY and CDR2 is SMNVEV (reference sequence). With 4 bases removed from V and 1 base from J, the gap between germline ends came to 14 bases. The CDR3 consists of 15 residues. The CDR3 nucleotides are TGTGCCAGCAGTTCACAGGGAATACGTTCCTACGAGCAGTACTTC. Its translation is CASSSQGIRSYEQYF.

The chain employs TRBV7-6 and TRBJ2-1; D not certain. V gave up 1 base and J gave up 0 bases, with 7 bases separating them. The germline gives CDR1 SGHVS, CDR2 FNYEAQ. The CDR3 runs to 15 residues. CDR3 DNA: TGTGCCAGCAGCTTAGAGTTCAGCTCCTACAATGAGCAGTTCTTC. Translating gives CASSLEFSSYNEQFF.

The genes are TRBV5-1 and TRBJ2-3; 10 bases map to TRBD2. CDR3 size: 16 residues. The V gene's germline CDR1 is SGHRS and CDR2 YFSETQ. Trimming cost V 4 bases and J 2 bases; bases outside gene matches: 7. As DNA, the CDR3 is TGCGCCAGCAGCCCGGGACTAGCGTCCATCACAGATACGCAGTATTTT. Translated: CASSPGLASITDTQYF. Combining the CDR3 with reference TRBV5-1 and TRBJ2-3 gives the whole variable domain KAGVTQTPRYLIKTRGQQVTLSCSPISGHRSVSWYQQTPGQGLQFLFEYFSETQRNKGNFPGRFSGRQFSNSRSEMNVSTLELGDSALYLCASSPGLASITDTQYFGPGTRLTVL.

CDR3 sequence reads: CAIRTSGSINEQYF. The CDR3, as DNA: TGTGCCATCAGGACTAGCGGGAGTATAAACGAGCAGTACTTC. The V call is TRBV27, the J call TRBJ2-7; 13 bases agree with TRBD2. V dropped 10 bases and J dropped 5; count of bases not matched to a gene: 8. Germline-derived CDR1 and CDR2 are MNHEY and SMNVEV (reference sequence). The CDR3 loop spans 14 amino acids.

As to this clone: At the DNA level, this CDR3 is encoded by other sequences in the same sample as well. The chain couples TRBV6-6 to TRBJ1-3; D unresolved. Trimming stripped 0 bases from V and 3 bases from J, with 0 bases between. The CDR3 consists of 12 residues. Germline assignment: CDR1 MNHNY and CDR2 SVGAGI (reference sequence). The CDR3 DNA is TGTGCCAGCAGTTACTCTGGAAACACCATATATTTT. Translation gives CASSYSGNTIYF.

The CDR3 protein is CASSQVAGPYEQYF. In nucleotides, the CDR3 is TGCGCCAGCAGCCAAGTAGCGGGACCATACGAGCAGTACTTC. The chain employs TRBV4-1 and TRBJ2-7; 8 bases map to TRBD2. Losses at the gene ends were 1 base for V and 4 bases for J; bases not matched to a gene: 3. This CDR3 is built from 14 residues. Germline CDR1 reads MGHRA; CDR2 reads YSYEKL.

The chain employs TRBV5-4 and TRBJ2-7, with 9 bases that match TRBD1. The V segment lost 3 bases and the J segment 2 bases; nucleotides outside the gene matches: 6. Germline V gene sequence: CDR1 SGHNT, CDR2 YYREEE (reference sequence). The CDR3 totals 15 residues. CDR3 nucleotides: TGTGCCAGCAGCTACGACAGGGGGGTACCCTACGAGCAGTACTTC. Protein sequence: CASSYDRGVPYEQYF. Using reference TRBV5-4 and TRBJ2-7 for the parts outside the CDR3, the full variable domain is ETGVTQSPTHLIKTRGQQVTLRCSSQSGHNTVSWYQQALGQGPQFIFQYYREEENGRGNFPPRFSGLQFPNYSSELNVNALELDDSALYLCASSYDRGVPYEQYFGPGTRLTVT.

This CDR3 reads CATNLGAGGRETQYF. The CDR3 coding sequence is TGTGCCACCAACCTAGGGGCGGGAGGTAGGGAGACCCAGTACTTC. The chain carries TRBV28 and TRBJ2-5; 8 bases line up with TRBD2. V shed 10 bases and J 5 bases; nucleotides not matched to a gene: 15. CDR1 MDHEN and CDR2 SYDVKM come from the germline V gene. The CDR3 consists of 15 residues.

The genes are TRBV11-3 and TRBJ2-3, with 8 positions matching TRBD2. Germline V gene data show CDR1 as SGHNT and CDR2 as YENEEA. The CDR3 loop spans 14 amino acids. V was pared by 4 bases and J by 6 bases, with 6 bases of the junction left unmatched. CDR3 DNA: TGTGCCAGCAGCTCAACGAGCGGGAGTGATACGCAGTATTTT. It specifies CASSSTSGSDTQYF.

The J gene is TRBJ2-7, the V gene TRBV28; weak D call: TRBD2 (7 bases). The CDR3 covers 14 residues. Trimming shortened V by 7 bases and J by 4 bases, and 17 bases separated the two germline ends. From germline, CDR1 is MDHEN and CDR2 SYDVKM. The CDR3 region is CASTLRGAGYEQYF. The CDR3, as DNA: TGTGCCAGCACCCTTCGGGGGGCAGGTTACGAGCAGTACTTC.

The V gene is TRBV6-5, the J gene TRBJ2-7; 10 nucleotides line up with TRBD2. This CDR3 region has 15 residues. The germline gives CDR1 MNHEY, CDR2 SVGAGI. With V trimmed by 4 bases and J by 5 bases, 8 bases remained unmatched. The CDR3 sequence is CASSLTSGVLNEQYF. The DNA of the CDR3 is TGTGCCAGCAGTTTAACTAGCGGGGTTCTGAACGAGCAGTACTTC.

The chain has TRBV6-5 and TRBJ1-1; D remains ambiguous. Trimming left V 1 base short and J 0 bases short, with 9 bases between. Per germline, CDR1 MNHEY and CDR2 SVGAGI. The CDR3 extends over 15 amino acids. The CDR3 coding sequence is TGTGCCAGCAGTTACTACGACTCCATGAACACTGAAGCTTTCTTT. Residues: CASSYYDSMNTEAFF.

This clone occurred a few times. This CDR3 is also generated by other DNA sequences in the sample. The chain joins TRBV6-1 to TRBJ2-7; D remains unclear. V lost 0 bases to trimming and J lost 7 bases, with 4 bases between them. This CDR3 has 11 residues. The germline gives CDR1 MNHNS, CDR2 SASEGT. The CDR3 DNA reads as TGTGCCAGCAGTGAAGCGGGGGAGCAGTACTTC. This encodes CASSEAGEQYF.

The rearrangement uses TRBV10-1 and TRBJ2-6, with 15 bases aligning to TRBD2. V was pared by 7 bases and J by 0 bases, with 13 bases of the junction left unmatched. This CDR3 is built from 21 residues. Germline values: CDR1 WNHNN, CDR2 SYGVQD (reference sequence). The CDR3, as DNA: TGCGCCAGCACCCCCCCGGGACTAGCGGGAGGAAGAGGCTCTGGGGCCAACGTCCTGACTTTC. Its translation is CASTPPGLAGGRGSGANVLTF.

DNA of the CDR3: TGCGCCAGCAGCCAAAAGCCACTAGCGGGAGTTTCCTACGAGCAGTACTTC. Translated, it gives CASSQKPLAGVSYEQYF. This chain links TRBV4-1 with TRBJ2-7, with TRBD2 matching over 11 bases. V lost 2 bases to trimming and J lost 1 base; unmatched junction nucleotides: 7. Germline values: CDR1 MGHRA, CDR2 YSYEKL. The CDR3 is made up of 17 amino acids.

The CDR3 spells CASSEVQTFPYEQYF. DNA of the CDR3: TGTGCCAGCAGTGAAGTCCAGACTTTCCCCTACGAGCAGTACTTC. V is TRBV6-1 and J is TRBJ2-7; no clear D. Germline V CDR1 and CDR2: MNHNS, SASEGT. This CDR3 contains 15 residues. Trimming removed 1 base at V and 2 bases at J, with 12 bases between.

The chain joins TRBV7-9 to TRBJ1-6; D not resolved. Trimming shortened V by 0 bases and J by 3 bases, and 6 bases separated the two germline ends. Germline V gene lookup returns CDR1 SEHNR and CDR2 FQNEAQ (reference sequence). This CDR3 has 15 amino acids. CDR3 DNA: TGTGCCAGCAGCTTAGCCGGGCTCTATAATTCACCCCTCCACTTT. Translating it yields CASSLAGLYNSPLHF.

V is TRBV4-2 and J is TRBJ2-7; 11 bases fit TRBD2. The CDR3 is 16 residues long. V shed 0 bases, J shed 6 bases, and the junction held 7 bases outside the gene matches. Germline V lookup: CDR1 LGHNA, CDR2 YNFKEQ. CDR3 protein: CASSQDASGRRGEQYF. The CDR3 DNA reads TGTGCCAGCAGCCAAGATGCTAGCGGGAGGCGGGGCGAGCAGTACTTC.

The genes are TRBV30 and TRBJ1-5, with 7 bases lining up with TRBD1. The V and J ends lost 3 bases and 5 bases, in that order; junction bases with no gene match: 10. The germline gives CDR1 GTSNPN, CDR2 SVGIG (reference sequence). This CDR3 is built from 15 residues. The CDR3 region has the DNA TGTGCCTGGAGCCCCGGTAGGGGGCGCGATCAGCCCCAGCATTTT. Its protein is CAWSPGRGRDQPQHF.

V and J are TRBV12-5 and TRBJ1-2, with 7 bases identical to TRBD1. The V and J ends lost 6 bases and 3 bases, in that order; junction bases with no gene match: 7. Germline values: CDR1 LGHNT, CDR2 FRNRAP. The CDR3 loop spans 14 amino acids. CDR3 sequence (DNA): TGTGCTAGTGGCCCGACAGGGATTGACTATGGCTACACCTTC. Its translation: CASGPTGIDYGYTF.

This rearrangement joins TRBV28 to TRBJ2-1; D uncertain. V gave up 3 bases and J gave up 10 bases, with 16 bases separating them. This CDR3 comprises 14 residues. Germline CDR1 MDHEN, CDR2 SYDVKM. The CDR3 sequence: CASSFQIGALEQFF. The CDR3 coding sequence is TGTGCCAGCAGTTTTCAGATCGGAGCGTTAGAGCAGTTCTTC.